These 9 T cell receptor beta chains were sequenced from one sample in a study of blood T cell repertoires in COVID-19. Data came from immunoSEQ multiplex PCR; TCRdb stores just in-frame clones and leaves some out. The table has approximately 70,000 clones, 80% to 90% seen once. Sequencing used peripheral blood. The source of these receptors is a human donor in a cohort sampled during active COVID-19.

This clone showed up just a few times. The chain has TRBV19 and TRBJ1-5; tentative D call: TRBD1 (6 bases). CDR3 size: 14 residues. Germline assignment: CDR1 LNHDA and CDR2 SQIVND (reference sequence). Trimming took off 5 bases at V and 9 bases at J, with 17 bases between the two ends. CDR3 sequence: CASSSTGPSGPQHF. In DNA form, the CDR3 reads TGTGCCAGTAGTTCTACAGGGCCCTCGGGGCCCCAGCATTTT.

This chain connects TRBV10-3 to TRBJ2-7; possible D gene TRBD2, 5 bases. The germline CDR1 and CDR2 sequences are ENHRY and SYGVKD. V lost 4 bases to trimming and J lost 6 bases, with 10 bases between them. The CDR3 consists of 12 residues. The CDR3 coding sequence is TGTGCCATCAGTGCCGGGGTTGGCGAGCAGTACTTC. This encodes CAISAGVGEQYF.

This clone was picked up one time. The rearrangement links TRBV6-5 to TRBJ2-7, with 12 bases identical to TRBD2. V was clipped by 7 bases and J by 5 bases; unmatched bases: 6. CDR3 length: 14 residues. Looked up from germline, CDR1 is MNHEY and CDR2 is SVGAGI. The chain's CDR3 is CASTLAGGPDEQYF. Written as DNA, the CDR3 is TGTGCCAGCACCCTAGCGGGGGGGCCCGACGAGCAGTACTTC.

V usage is TRBV9 and J usage is TRBJ2-2; D gene unclear. V was clipped by 3 bases and J by 2 bases, with 8 bases between them. Germline V gives CDR1 SGDLS, CDR2 YYNGEE. The CDR3 contains 14 residues. CDR3 nucleotide sequence: TGTGCCAGCAGCGCGTACACCAACACCGGGGAGCTGTTTTTT. The encoded protein is CASSAYTNTGELFF.

The V and J genes are TRBV20-1 and TRBJ2-1; no clear D. CDR3 length: 11 residues. CDR1 is DFQATT and CDR2 is SNEGSKA in the germline V gene (reference sequence). V lost 6 bases to trimming and J lost 6 bases, with 9 bases between them. CDR3 DNA: TGCAGTGCCCGGTGGGCCAATGAGCAGTTCTTC. This translates into CSARWANEQFF.

This chain connects TRBV6-5 to TRBJ1-6, with 9 bases identical to TRBD1. Trimming at V came to 8 bases and at J to 10 bases, leaving 9 bases not matched to a gene. From germline, CDR1 is MNHEY and CDR2 SVGAGI. The CDR3 extends over 14 amino acids. The CDR3, as DNA: TGTGCCAGCCAAATCACAGGGGGCGAATCACCCCTCCACTTT. Its protein product is CASQITGGESPLHF.

The chain employs TRBV4-3 and TRBJ2-7; D uncertain. V lost 0 bases and J lost 4, with 10 bases in between. The CDR3 extends over 14 amino acids. CDR1 is LGHNA and CDR2 is YSLEER in the germline V gene. CDR3 DNA sequence: TGCGCCAGCAGCCAAGATCTAACTGCGTACGAGCAGTACTTC. It specifies CASSQDLTAYEQYF.

The chain recombines TRBV6-5 with TRBJ2-3; 7 bases line up with TRBD2. V dropped 5 bases and J dropped 4; count of bases not matched to a gene: 6. This CDR3 region has 14 residues. Germline CDR1 MNHEY, CDR2 SVGAGI. CDR3 coding DNA: TGTGCCAGCAGTAAGGGACTACCCGCAGATACGCAGTATTTT. This encodes CASSKGLPADTQYF.

J is TRBJ2-7 and V is TRBV21-1; TRBD2, the table's D call, was not compared with the DNA. TRBV21-1 is termed a pseudogene. The CDR3 covers 16 residues. The CDR3 DNA follows: TGTGCCAGCAGCAAAGCCCGACTAGCGGGACCCTACGAGCAGTACTTC. It yields the protein CASSKARLAGPYEQYF.